These T cell receptor beta chains were read from a single sample in a study of technical replicates of blood from several donors. Sequenced by immunoSEQ multiplex PCR; TCRdb stores in-frame clones only, minus some. The sample lists roughly 66,000 clones; around 88% were seen once. The specimen sequenced was PBMCs. These receptors all come from a human donor in good health. Some clones in this sample may be carry-over from other donors' samples. The CDR3 runs from the conserved cysteine through the conserved F or W. The D gene is left open where the match is weak. Some rows mark clone size as missing; the rest say once, few, many or name a class of expanded clone.

>.|TRBJ1-3|TRBV18|19|.
TGTGCCAGCTCACCACTGGGGAGCGTTGGCAGAAACTCTGGAAACACCATATATTTT
CASSPLGSVGRNSGNTIYF
>once|TRBJ1-2|TRBV27|14|.
TGTGCCAGCAGTTTAAAGGCGGTAACCCATGGCTACACCTTC
CASSLKAVTHGYTF
>.|TRBJ2-1|TRBV9|15|.
TGTGCCAGCACCCCCTCCGGGAGCTCCTACAATGAGCAGTTCTTC
CASTPSGSSYNEQFF
>.|TRBJ2-5|TRBV6-1|13|TRBD1
TGTGCCAGCAGTGGGACAGGCCAAGAGACCCAGTACTTC
CASSGTGQETQYF
>.|TRBJ1-5|TRBV19|14|.
TGTGCCAGTGATGACAGGCCCAACAATCAGCCCCAGCATTTT
CASDDRPNNQPQHF
>.|TRBJ1-5|TRBV4-1|15|.
TGCGCCAGCAGCCAAGATGGACAGCCCAATCAGCCCCAGCATTTT
CASSQDGQPNQPQHF
>.|TRBJ2-7|TRBV27|14|TRBD1
TGTGCCAGCAGTTTGGACAGGGGGGGCTACGAGCAGTACTTC
CASSLDRGGYEQYF
>.|TRBJ2-1|TRBV27|16|TRBD2
TGTGCCAGCTCCTTTTATGACCTAGCGGCGGCCGGGGAGCAGTTCTTC
CASSFYDLAAAGEQFF
>.|TRBJ1-3|TRBV5-4|15|.
TGTGCCAGCAGCATTCAAGGGGTCTCTGGAAACACCATATATTTT
CASSIQGVSGNTIYF
>.|TRBJ2-7|TRBV18|15|TRBD1
TGTGCCAGCTCACTTCGGACAGGGGGCTCCTACGAGCAGTACTTC
CASSLRTGGSYEQYF
>.|TRBJ2-3|TRBV6-4|16|TRBD1
TGTGCCAGCAGTCATTCCCGGGACAGGGGAGGTCATACGCAGTATTTT
CASSHSRDRGGHTQYF
>once|TRBJ2-3|TRBV2|13|.
TGTGCCAGCAGAGGACTAAGCACAGATACGCAGTATTTT
CASRGLSTDTQYF
>.|TRBJ2-5|TRBV9|20|TRBD2
TGTGCCAGCAGCGTTACAGCGGGGGGGAGCTGGCGGTCCTCTGGCGAGACCCAGTACTTC
CASSVTAGGSWRSSGETQYF
>.|TRBJ2-7|TRBV7-3|15|TRBD2
TGTGCCAGCAGCCCCGGGACTAGCGGGAGGTACGAGCAGTACTTC
CASSPGTSGRYEQYF
>.|TRBJ2-2|TRBV6-1|13|.
TGTGCCAGCAACTCAGGGATGGCCGGGGAGCTGTTTTTT
CASNSGMAGELFF
>.|TRBJ2-5|TRBV7-2|13|.
TGTGCCAGCAGCTTAGGGGGCGGAGAGACCCAGTACTTC
CASSLGGGETQYF
>.|TRBJ2-1|TRBV7-6|16|TRBD2
TGTGCCAGCAGCTTTCCGACTAGCGGAAGATACAATGAGCAGTTCTTC
CASSFPTSGRYNEQFF
>.|TRBJ1-2|TRBV6-5|15|.
TGTGCCAGCAGTTCCCGTGACAGACCCACTTATGGCTACACCTTC
CASSSRDRPTYGYTF
>.|TRBJ1-2|TRBV11-2|16|.
TGTGCCAGCAGCCCCTGGACAGCAGCCTCTAACTATGGCTACACCTTC
CASSPWTAASNYGYTF
>.|TRBJ2-3|TRBV7-6|20|.
TGTGCCAGCAGCGAAGTAGGTTGGGGTTCGGCAGCGGCCAACACAGATACGCAGTATTTT
CASSEVGWGSAAANTDTQYF
>.|TRBJ1-2|TRBV5-4|13|TRBD1
TGTGCCAGCAGGGCCGGGACAGGGAATGGCTACACCTTC
CASRAGTGNGYTF
>.|TRBJ2-1|TRBV7-3|15|TRBD2
TGTGCCAGCAGCCTGGGACTAGGAAGGTTAAATGAGCAGTTCTTC
CASSLGLGRLNEQFF
>few|TRBJ1-4|TRBV4-1|16|.
TGCGCCAGCAGCCAGTCATGGAGTGCAACTAATGAAAAACTGTTTTTT
CASSQSWSATNEKLFF
>few|TRBJ1-4|TRBV4-1|16|.
TGCGCCCCAAGGCTGGGGCCTAACTCAACTAATGAAAAACTGTTTTTT
CAPRLGPNSTNEKLFF
>once|TRBJ2-1|TRBV7-6|17|TRBD2
TGTGCCAGCAGCATAGTCATACCGGGACTAGGCCTAAATGAGCAGTTCTTC
CASSIVIPGLGLNEQFF
>once|TRBJ1-2|TRBV4-2|16|TRBD1
TGTGCCAGCAGCCAAGATAGACAGGGGGGGGTGAATGGCTACACCTTC
CASSQDRQGGVNGYTF
>.|TRBJ1-2|TRBV7-9|14|TRBD1
TGTGCCAGCAGCGATACGACAGGGGCCTATGGCTACACCTTC
CASSDTTGAYGYTF
>once|TRBJ2-4|TRBV7-2|14|.
TGTGCCAGCAGCACTAATCCCAGGGGAAACATTCAGTACTTC
CASSTNPRGNIQYF
>once|TRBJ2-1|TRBV7-2|15|TRBD2
TGTGCCAGCACCCGAGGGACTAGCGGGGGGAATGAGCAGTTCTTC
CASTRGTSGGNEQFF
>.|TRBJ2-3|TRBV6-5|15|.
TGTGCCAGCAGTTACTCGAGGAGCTTCACAGATACGCAGTATTTT
CASSYSRSFTDTQYF
>.|TRBJ1-1|TRBV19|14|TRBD1
TGTGCCAGTAGTACGGGACAGATTAGGACTGAAGCTTTCTTT
CASSTGQIRTEAFF
>once|TRBJ2-3|TRBV5-1|15|TRBD2
TGCGCCAGCAGCGTTGGTTCTAGCGGGAAGGATACGCAGTATTTT
CASSVGSSGKDTQYF